This T cell receptor beta chain was retrieved from a study of T-cell reconstitution after alpha-beta-depleted transplantation in children. Trimming took off 2 bases at V and 4 bases at J, with 14 bases between the two ends. CDR3 size: 14 residues. Germline V gives CDR1 DFQATT, CDR2 SNEGSKA (reference sequence). Overall study findings and caveats: Surviving recipient T cells and thymic progenitors produced the high day-60 TCRbeta diversity seen in some patients. Newly generated T cells supplied most T-cell counts and diversity one year post-transplant. Alpha-beta T cells about two months after transplant reportedly derived from several hundred expanded graft clones.

This clonotype was observed at least ten times. Its antigen is unknown. Unique molecular identifiers were built into the TCRbeta library. TCRdb ran MiXCR on the PCR reads and lists one entry per CDR3 protein. Of fewer than 700,000 distinct CDR3 sequences listed, roughly 24% are singletons. Here the sequenced sample was PBMCs, mostly from graft donor cells, taken 360 days after TCRalphabeta/CD19-depleted stem cell transplant. The chain recombines TRBV20-1 with TRBJ1-1; tentative D call: TRBD1 (5 bases). The receptor was derived from a boy less than two years old who had a stem cell transplant for acute myeloid leukemia, so the T cells may come from the graft donor. The CDR3 DNA follows: TGCAGTGCTAGATCCTCAGGGTTGGGCACTGAAGCTTTCTTT. Protein: CSARSSGLGTEAFF.